This T cell receptor beta chain was sequenced during a study of blood T cell repertoires in COVID-19. Study summary: From the United States, Italy and Spain came samples of acute and convalescent COVID-19. The analysed material was cDNA or gDNA that came from T cells, B-cell-depleted T cells, or PBMCs.

The CDR3 spans 15 residues. Trimming left V 2 bases short and J 0 bases short, with 5 bases between. Per germline, CDR1 MNHEY and CDR2 SVGAGI. Here immunoSEQ multiplex PCR was the method, and the copy in TCRdb shows in-frame clones only, minus some. The data show 190,000 or so clones, nearly 90% seen once. The chain joins TRBV6-5 to TRBJ2-6, with unresolved D. Sequencing used peripheral blood. The sequence was collected from a man between 45 and 60 years old with acute or convalescent COVID-19. CDR3 sequence: CASSYVHSGANVLTF. The CDR3 DNA follows: TGTGCCAGCAGTTACGTCCACTCTGGGGCCAACGTCCTGACTTTC.